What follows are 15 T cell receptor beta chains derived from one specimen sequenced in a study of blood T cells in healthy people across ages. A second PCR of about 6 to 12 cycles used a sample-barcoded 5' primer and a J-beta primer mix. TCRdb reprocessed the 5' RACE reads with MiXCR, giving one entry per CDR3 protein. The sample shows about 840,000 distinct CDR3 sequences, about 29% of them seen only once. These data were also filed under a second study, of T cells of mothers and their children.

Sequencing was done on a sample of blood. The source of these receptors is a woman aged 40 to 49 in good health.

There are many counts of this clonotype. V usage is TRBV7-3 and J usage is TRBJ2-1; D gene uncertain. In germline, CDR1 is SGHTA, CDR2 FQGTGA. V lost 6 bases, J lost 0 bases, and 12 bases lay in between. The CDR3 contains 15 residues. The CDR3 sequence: CASSQQTGSYNEQFF. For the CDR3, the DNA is TGTGCCAGCAGTCAGCAGACTGGCTCCTACAATGAGCAGTTCTTC.

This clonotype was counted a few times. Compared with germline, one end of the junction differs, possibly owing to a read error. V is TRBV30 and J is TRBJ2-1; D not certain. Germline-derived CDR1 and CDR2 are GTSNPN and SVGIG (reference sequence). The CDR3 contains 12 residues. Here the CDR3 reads CARSQRGNEQFF. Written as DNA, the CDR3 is TGTGCCAGGAGTCAAAGAGGAAATGAGCAGTTCTTC.

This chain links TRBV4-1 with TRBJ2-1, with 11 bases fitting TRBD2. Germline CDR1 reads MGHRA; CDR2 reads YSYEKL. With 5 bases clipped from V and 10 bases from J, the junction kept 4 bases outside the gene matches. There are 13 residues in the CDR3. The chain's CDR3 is CASSTGLADEQFF. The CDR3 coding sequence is TGCGCCAGCAGCACGGGACTAGCGGACGAGCAGTTCTTC.

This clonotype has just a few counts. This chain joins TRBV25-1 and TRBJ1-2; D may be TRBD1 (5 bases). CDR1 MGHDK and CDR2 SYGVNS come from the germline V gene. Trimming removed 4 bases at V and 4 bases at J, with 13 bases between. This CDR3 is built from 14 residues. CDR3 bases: TGTGCCAGCAGTGGGGCGGCAGGGATCTATGGCTACACCTTC. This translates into CASSGAAGIYGYTF.

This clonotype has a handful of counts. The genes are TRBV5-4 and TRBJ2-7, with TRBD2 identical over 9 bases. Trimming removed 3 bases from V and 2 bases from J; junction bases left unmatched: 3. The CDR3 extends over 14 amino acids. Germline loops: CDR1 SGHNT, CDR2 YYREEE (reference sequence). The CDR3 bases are TGTGCCAGCAGCTGGACTAGCGATACCTACGAGCAGTACTTC. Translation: CASSWTSDTYEQYF.

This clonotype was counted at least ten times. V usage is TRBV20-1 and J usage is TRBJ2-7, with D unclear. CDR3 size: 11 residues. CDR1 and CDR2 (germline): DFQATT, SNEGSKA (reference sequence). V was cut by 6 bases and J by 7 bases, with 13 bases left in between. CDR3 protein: CSAPGLDEQYF. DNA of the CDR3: TGCAGTGCCCCAGGTCTCGATGAGCAGTACTTC.

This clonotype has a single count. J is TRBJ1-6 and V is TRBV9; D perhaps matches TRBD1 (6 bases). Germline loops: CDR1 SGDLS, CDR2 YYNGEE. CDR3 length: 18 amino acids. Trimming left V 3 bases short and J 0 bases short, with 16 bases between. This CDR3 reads CASSEPTGPSSYNSPLHF. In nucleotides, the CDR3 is TGTGCCAGCAGCGAACCTACAGGGCCTAGCTCCTATAATTCACCCCTCCACTTT.

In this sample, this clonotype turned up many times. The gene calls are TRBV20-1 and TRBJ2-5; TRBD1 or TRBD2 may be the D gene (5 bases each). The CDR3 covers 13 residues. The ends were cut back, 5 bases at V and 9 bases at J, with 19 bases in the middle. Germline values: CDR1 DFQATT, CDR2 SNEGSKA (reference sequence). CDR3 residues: CSAGVEGLKAQYF. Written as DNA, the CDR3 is TGCAGTGCTGGTGTCGAGGGGCTAAAGGCCCAGTACTTC.

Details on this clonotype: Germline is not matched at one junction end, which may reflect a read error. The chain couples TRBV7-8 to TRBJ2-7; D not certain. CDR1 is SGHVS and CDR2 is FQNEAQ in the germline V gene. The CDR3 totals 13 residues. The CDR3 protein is CASSLQGSHEQYF. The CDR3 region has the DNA TGTGCCAGCAGCTTACAAGGCTCCCACGAGCAGTACTTC.

The CDR3 DNA is TGTGCCAGCAGCCAAGTTTTCCAGGGCGATACGCAGTATTTT. It encodes CASSQVFQGDTQYF. The genes are TRBV4-2 and TRBJ2-3; maybe TRBD1 (5 bases). The CDR3 is 14 amino acids. Trimming left V 1 base short and J 6 bases short, with 11 bases between. CDR1 is LGHNA, CDR2 YNFKEQ, per germline.

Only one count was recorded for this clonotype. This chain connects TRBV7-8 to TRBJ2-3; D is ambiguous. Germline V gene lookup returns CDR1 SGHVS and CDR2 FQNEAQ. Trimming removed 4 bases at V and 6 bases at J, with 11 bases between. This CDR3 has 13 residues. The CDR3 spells CASSSPNVDTQYF. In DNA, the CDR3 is TGTGCCAGCAGCTCTCCGAACGTCGATACGCAGTATTTT.

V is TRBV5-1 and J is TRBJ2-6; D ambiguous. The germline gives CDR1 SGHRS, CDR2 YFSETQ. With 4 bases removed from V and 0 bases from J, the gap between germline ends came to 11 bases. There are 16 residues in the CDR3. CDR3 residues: CASSTPAVSGANVLTF. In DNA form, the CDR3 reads TGCGCCAGCAGCACCCCGGCAGTCTCTGGGGCCAACGTCCTGACTTTC.

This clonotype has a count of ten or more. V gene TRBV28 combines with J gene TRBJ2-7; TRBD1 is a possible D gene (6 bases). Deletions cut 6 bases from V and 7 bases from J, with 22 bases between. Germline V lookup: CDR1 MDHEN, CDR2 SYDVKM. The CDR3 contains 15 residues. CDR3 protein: CASSKPGHNPFEQYF. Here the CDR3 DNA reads TGTGCCAGCAGCAAACCGGGACACAATCCCTTTGAGCAGTACTTC.

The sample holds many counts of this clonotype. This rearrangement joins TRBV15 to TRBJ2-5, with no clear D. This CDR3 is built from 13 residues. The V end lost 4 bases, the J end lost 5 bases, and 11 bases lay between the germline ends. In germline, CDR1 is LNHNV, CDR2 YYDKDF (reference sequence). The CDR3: CATSKRVGETQYF. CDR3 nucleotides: TGTGCCACCAGCAAACGGGTCGGGGAGACCCAGTACTTC.

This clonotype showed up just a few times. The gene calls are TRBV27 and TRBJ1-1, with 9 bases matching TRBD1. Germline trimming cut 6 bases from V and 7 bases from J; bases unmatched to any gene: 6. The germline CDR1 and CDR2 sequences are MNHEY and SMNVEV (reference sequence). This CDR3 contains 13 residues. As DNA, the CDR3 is TGTGCCAGCAGCCAGGGACAGGGAGGTGAAGCTTTCTTT. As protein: CASSQGQGGEAFF.